The clone carrying this T cell receptor (beta chain) was recorded at least ten times. Antigen unknown. This record comes from a study of T-cell reconstitution after alpha-beta-depleted transplantation in children. V lost 9 bases to trimming and J lost 2 bases; unmatched junction nucleotides: 2. CDR3 length equals 13 residues. The germline V gene has CDR1 KGHDR and CDR2 SFDVKD. General study points: Expanded graft clones, several hundred of them, were reportedly the source of alpha-beta T cells about two months after transplant. T-cell counts and diversity at one year following transplant were attributed mainly to newly produced T cells. The origin of high day-60 TCRbeta diversity in some patients lay in surviving recipient T cells and thymic progenitors.

A TCRbeta library incorporating unique molecular identifiers was prepared. A single record per CDR3 protein comes from TCRdb applying MiXCR to the PCR reads. The sample includes about 300,000 distinct CDR3 sequences, about 9.4% of them seen just once. The specimen was PBMCs, collected before TCRalphabeta/CD19-depleted stem cell transplant. The TCR comes from a boy under three years old with acute myeloid leukemia, due to receive a stem cell transplant. The rearrangement links TRBV24-1 to TRBJ1-2, with 10 positions matching TRBD1. CDR3 in DNA: TGTGCCACCCGACAGGGGGCAAACTATGGCTACACCTTC. This sequence encodes CATRQGANYGYTF.